Listed here is a single TCR beta chain. The target antigen is unknown. The data were obtained in a study of cytomegalovirus exposure and HLA in healthy donors. This CDR3 has 13 residues. Germline CDR1 is MNHEY and CDR2 is SMNVEV (reference sequence). The V and J ends lost 11 bases and 5 bases respectively, with 16 bases between them. PCR primers comprised 60 Vbeta and 13 Jbeta primers. Sequenced by immunoSEQ multiplex PCR; TCRdb stores in-frame clones only, minus some. Of over 95,000 clones listed, about 76% are singletons. Study-wide points: A previous analysis found most TCR beta V segments productive roughly 87% or roughly 30% of the time. TRBV6-2, TRBV6-3 and some other V segments were unresolvable in 87-base-pair reads.

Sequenced material: PBMCs. The chain uses TRBV27 and TRBJ2-4, with D maybe TRBD2 (6 bases). The TCR originated in a woman aged 40 to 49 in good health and CMV-seropositive. This CDR3 is CASSGGNQNIQYF. The CDR3 DNA sequence: TGTGCCTCCTCTGGGGGGAACCAAAACATTCAGTACTTC.